The sequence of this T cell receptor beta chain was determined in a study of T cell repertoires in cytomegalovirus infection. Findings of the study overall: Cumulative public TCR beta family frequency identified CMV carriers with the relevant HLA.

TCRdb reprocessed the reads with MiXCR, giving one entry per CDR3 protein. Of approximately 110,000 distinct CDR3 sequences listed, roughly 40% are singletons. The CDR3 length is 14 residues. With 6 bases removed from V and 0 bases from J, the gap between germline ends came to 8 bases. Germline V lookup: CDR1 MNHEY, CDR2 SVGAGI. This clonotype was recorded a few times. The antigen remains unidentified. The V gene is TRBV6-5, the J gene TRBJ1-4; D gene uncertain. The source was CD8+ T cells from cultured PBMCs, collected from culture after CMV antigen stimulation. The receptor's source is a human donor in good health (CMV status not recorded). Some clones in this sample may be carry-over from other donors' samples. In DNA, the CDR3 is TGTGCCAGCAGCAACAGTGCAACTAATGAAAAACTGTTTTTT. Translating gives CASSNSATNEKLFF.